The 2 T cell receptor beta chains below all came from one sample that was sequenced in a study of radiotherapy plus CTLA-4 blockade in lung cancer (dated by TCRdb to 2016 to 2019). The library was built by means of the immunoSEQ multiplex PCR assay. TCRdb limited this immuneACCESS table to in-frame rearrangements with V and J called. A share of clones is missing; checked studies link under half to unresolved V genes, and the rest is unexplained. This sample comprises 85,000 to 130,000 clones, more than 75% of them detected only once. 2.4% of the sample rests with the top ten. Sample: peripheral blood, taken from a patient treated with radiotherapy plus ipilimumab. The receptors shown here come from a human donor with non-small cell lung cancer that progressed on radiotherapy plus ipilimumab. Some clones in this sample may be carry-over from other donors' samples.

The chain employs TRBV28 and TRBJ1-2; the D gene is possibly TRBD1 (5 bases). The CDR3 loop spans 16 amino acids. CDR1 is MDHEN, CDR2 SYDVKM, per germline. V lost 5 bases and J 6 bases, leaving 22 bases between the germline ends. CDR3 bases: TGTGCCAGCAGTGGGTCAGGGAGGGCCACATCGGATGGCTACACCTTC. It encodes CASSGSGRATSDGYTF.

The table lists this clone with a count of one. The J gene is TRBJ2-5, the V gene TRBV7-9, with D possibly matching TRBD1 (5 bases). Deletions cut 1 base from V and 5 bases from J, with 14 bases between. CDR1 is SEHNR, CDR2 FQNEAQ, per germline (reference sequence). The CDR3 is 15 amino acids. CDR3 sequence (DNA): TGTGCCAGCAGCTTAGAGGGGTGGGGAAGCGAGACCCAGTACTTC. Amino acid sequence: CASSLEGWGSETQYF.